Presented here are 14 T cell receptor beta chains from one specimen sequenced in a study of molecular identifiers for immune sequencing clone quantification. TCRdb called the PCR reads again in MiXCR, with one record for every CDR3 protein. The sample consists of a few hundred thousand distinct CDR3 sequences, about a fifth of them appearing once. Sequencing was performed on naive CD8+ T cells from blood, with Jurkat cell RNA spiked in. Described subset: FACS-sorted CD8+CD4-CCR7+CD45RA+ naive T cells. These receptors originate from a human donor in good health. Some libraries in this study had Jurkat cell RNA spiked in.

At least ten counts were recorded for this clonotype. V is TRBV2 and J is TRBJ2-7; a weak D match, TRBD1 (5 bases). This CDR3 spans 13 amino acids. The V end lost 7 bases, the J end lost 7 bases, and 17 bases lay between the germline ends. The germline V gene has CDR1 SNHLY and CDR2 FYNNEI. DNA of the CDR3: TGTGCCAGCATTGCCAGGGAATCTAGGGAGCAGTACTTC. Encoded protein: CASIARESREQYF.

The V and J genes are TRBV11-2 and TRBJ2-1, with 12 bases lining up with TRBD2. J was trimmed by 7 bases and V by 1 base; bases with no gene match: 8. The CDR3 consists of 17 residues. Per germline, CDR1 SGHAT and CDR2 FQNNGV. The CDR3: CASSLGLAGVGGNEQFF. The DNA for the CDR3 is TGTGCCAGCAGCTTAGGACTAGCGGGGGTTGGAGGTAATGAGCAGTTCTTC.

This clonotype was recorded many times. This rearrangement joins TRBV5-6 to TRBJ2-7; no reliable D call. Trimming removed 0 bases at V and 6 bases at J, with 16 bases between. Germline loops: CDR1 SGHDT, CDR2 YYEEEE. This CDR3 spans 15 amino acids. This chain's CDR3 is CASSLGFSVAIEQYF. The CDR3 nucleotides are TGTGCCAGCAGCTTGGGATTTTCGGTTGCGATCGAGCAGTACTTC.

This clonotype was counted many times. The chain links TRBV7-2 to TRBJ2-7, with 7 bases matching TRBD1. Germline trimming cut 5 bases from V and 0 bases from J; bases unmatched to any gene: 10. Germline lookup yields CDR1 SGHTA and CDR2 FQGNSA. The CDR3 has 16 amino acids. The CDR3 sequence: CASSHTEQGSSYEQYF. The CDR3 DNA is TGTGCCAGCAGCCACACCGAACAGGGGAGCTCCTACGAGCAGTACTTC.

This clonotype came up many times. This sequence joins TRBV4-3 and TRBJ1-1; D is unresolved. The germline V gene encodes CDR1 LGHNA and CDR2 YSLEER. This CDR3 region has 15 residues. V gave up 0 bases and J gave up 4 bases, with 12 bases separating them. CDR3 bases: TGCGCCAGCAGCCAAGAGGCAGGATTCGGCACTGAAGCTTTCTTT. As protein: CASSQEAGFGTEAFF.

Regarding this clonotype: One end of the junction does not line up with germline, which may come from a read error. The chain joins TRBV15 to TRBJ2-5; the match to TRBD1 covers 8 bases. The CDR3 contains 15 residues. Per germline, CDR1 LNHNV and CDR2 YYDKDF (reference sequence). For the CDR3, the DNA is TGTGCCACCAGCAGACCCGGACAGGGTGTGGAGACCCCGTACTTC. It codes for CATSRPGQGVETPYF.

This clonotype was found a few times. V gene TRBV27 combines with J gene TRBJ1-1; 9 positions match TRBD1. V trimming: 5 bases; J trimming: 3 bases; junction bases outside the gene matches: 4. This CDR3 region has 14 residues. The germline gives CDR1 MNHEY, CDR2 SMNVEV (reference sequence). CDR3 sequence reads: CASSPTGGHTEAFF. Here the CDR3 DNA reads TGTGCCAGCAGTCCTACAGGGGGCCACACTGAAGCTTTCTTT.

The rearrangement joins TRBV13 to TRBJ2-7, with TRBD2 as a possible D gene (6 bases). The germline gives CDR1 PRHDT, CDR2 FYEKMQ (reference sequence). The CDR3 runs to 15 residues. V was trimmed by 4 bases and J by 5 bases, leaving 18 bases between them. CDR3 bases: TGTGCCAGCAGCTCGGGGACTCTTACCATCAACGAGCAGTACTTC. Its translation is CASSSGTLTINEQYF.

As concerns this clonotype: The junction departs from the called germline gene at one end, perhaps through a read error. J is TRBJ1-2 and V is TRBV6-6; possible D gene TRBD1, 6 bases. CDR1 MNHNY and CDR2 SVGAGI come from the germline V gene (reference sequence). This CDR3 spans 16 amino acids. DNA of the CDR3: TGTGCCAGCAGACCAACCCCGGACAGCGAAAATTATGGCTACGCCTTC. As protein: CASRPTPDSENYGYAF.

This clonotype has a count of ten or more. CDR3 protein: CASRRDREATEAFF. CDR3 DNA: TGTGCCAGCAGACGGGACAGGGAGGCCACTGAAGCTTTCTTT. This sequence joins TRBV7-9 and TRBJ1-1; 9 nucleotides align to TRBD1. Looked up from germline, CDR1 is SEHNR and CDR2 is FQNEAQ (reference sequence). This CDR3 contains 14 residues. Trimming at V came to 6 bases and at J to 4 bases, leaving 6 bases not matched to a gene.

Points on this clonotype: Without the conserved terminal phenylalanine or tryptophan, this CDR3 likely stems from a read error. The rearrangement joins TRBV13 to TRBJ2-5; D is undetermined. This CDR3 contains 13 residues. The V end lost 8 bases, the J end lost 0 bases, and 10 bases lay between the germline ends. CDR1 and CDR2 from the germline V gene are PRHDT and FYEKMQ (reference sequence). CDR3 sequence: CASAPANQETQYS. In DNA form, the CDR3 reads TGTGCCAGCGCCCCGGCTAACCAAGAGACCCAGTACTCC.

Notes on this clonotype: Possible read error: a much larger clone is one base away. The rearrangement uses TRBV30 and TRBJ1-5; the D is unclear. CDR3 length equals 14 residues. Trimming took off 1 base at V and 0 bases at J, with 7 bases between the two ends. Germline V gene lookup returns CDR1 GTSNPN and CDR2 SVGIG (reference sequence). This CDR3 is CAWSARDSNQPQHF. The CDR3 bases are TGTGCCTGGAGTGCAAGAGATAGCAATCAGCCCCAGCATTTT.

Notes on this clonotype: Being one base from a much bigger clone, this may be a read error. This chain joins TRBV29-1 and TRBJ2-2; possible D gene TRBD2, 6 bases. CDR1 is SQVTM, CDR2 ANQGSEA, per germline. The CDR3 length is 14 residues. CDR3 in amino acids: CSVMTDTNTGGLFF. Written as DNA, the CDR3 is TGCAGCGTTATGACAGATACGAACACCGGGGGGCTGTTTTTT.

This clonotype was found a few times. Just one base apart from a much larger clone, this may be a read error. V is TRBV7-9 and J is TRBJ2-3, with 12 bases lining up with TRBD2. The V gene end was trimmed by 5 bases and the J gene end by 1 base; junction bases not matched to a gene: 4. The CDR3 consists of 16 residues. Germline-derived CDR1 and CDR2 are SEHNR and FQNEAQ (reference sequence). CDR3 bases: TGTGCCAGCAGCGCTGGACTAGCGGGGTGCACAGATACGCAGTATTTT. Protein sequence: CASSAGLAGCTDTQYF.